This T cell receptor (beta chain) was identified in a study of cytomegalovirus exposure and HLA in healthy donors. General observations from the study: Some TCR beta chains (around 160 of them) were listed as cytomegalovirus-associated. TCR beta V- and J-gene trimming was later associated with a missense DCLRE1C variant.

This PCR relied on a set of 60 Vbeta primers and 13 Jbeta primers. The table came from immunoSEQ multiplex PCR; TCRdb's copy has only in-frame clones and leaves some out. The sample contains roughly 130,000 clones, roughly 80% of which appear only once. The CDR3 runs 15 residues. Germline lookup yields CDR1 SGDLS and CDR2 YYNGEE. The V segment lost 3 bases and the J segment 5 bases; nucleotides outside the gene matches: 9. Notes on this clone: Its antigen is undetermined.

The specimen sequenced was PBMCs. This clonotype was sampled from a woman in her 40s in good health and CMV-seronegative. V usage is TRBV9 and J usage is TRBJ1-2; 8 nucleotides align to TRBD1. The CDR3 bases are TGTGCCAGCAGCGCCTTCTGGACAGGGCAATATGGCTACACCTTC. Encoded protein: CASSAFWTGQYGYTF.